The 18 T cell receptor beta chains below were found in one sample sequenced in a study of cytomegalovirus exposure and HLA in healthy donors. 13 Jbeta primers and 60 Vbeta primers were used for the PCR. The data were produced by immunoSEQ multiplex PCR, yet TCRdb's version contains in-frame clones alone and is incomplete. The sample records about 160,000 clones, about four fifths being singletons. Sequences were obtained from PBMCs. The receptors stem from a woman between 45 and 65 years old in good health and CMV-seronegative.

The gene calls are TRBV6-5 and TRBJ2-5; TRBD2 agrees at 9 bases. V shed 2 bases, J shed 5 bases, and the junction held 9 bases outside the gene matches. This CDR3 comprises 16 residues. Germline CDR1 and CDR2: MNHEY and SVGAGI. For the CDR3, the DNA is TGTGCCAGCAGTTACGCTGGGCGGGGGGGCCGGGAGACCCAGTACTTC. Its protein product is CASSYAGRGGRETQYF.

The rearrangement uses TRBV2 and TRBJ2-5, with 7 bases fitting TRBD1. The CDR3 has 15 residues. V shed 7 bases, J shed 1 base, and the junction held 9 bases outside the gene matches. Germline V gene lookup returns CDR1 SNHLY and CDR2 FYNNEI. The CDR3 bases are TGTGCCAGCAAGAGACAGGGAATTTTCCAAGAGACCCAGTACTTC. The encoded protein is CASKRQGIFQETQYF.

Regarding this clone: The junction departs from germline at one end; a sequencing error may be responsible. This chain uses TRBV10-3 with TRBJ1-5, with D uncertain. This CDR3 has 15 amino acids. CDR1 and CDR2 from the germline V gene are ENHRY and SYGVKD. The CDR3 is CAIGESVGSNQPQHF. The CDR3 DNA reads TGTGCCATCGGTGAGTCGGTTGGCAGCAATCAGCCCCAGCATTTT.

This rearrangement joins TRBV5-1 to TRBJ2-7, with D hard to call. V lost 2 bases and J 2 bases, leaving 11 bases between the germline ends. The CDR3 runs 14 residues. Per the germline V gene, CDR1 is SGHRS and CDR2 is YFSETQ. CDR3 DNA sequence: TGCGCCAGCAGCTTATCCCCCTCAGCCTACGAGCAGTACTTC. Translation gives CASSLSPSAYEQYF.

This clone was recorded a few times. The rearrangement uses TRBV19 and TRBJ1-1; possibly TRBD1 for D (6 bases). The CDR3 is 11 amino acids. Trimming stripped 9 bases from V and 9 bases from J, with 14 bases between. Germline assignment: CDR1 LNHDA and CDR2 SQIVND (reference sequence). CDR3 amino acids: CASLSGGQAFF. The CDR3 nucleotides read TGTGCCAGCCTTTCCGGGGGGCAAGCTTTCTTT.

This clone appeared a single time. The CDR3 coding sequence is TGTGCCAGTAGCAAGGGGTTGCACTATGGCTACACCTTC. This sequence encodes CASSKGLHYGYTF. V is TRBV19 and J is TRBJ1-2; D perhaps matches TRBD1 (5 bases). The V gene lost 6 bases and the J gene lost 3 bases, with 11 bases spanning the gap. The germline CDR1 and CDR2 sequences are LNHDA and SQIVND (reference sequence). There are 13 residues in the CDR3.

The chain carries TRBV7-8 and TRBJ1-2, with 8 bases identical to TRBD1. Germline loops: CDR1 SGHVS, CDR2 FQNEAQ. This CDR3 region has 14 residues. Trimming cost V 4 bases and J 8 bases; bases outside gene matches: 9. The CDR3 is CASSSTQGAEGYTF. The CDR3 bases are TGTGCCAGCAGCTCCACCCAGGGGGCGGAAGGCTACACCTTC.

The chain couples TRBV6-1 to TRBJ2-3; D is undetermined. Germline-derived CDR1 and CDR2 are MNHNS and SASEGT. Trimming removed 2 bases from V and 5 bases from J, with 11 bases in between. The CDR3 is 14 amino acids. The CDR3 sequence: CASSENGAKDTQYF. DNA of the CDR3: TGTGCCAGCAGTGAAAATGGTGCGAAAGATACGCAGTATTTT.

This clone has only a few counts. This chain uses TRBV5-1 with TRBJ2-1, with D possibly matching TRBD2 (5 bases). V lost 4 bases and J 0 bases, leaving 11 bases between the germline ends. The germline V gene encodes CDR1 SGHRS and CDR2 YFSETQ. The CDR3 spans 15 residues. The CDR3 is CASSLSVSSYNEQFF. CDR3 nucleotide sequence: TGCGCCAGCAGCCTTAGCGTGAGCTCCTACAATGAGCAGTTCTTC.

In its sample, this clone was seen a few times. The J gene is TRBJ2-3, the V gene TRBV10-3, with D possibly TRBD1 on 6 matching bases. Germline CDR1 and CDR2: ENHRY and SYGVKD. Trimming removed 4 bases at V and 0 bases at J, with 20 bases between. There are 18 residues in the CDR3. The CDR3 loop is CAISAFNRDRPSTDTQYF. In DNA form, the CDR3 reads TGTGCCATCAGTGCCTTTAACAGGGACCGACCTAGCACAGATACGCAGTATTTT.

In this sample, this clone turned up once. The chain couples TRBV5-4 to TRBJ2-7, with TRBD2 matching 7 bases. The germline V gene has CDR1 SGHNT and CDR2 YYREEE (reference sequence). The junction had 12 bases not matched to a gene; V was cut back by 6 bases and J by 6 bases. The CDR3 extends over 14 amino acids. DNA of the CDR3: TGTGCCAGCACCCTCGGGGGGAGACCCGCCGAGCAGTACTTC. Translated, it gives CASTLGGRPAEQYF.

A single count supports this clone. The rearrangement joins TRBV5-8 to TRBJ2-5; the match to TRBD1 covers 8 bases. Per the germline V gene, CDR1 is SGHTS and CDR2 is YDEGEE. V lost 3 bases and J lost 6; bases outside the gene matches: 7. The CDR3 consists of 14 residues. The CDR3 loop reads CASSSDRGRQTQYF. For the CDR3, the DNA is TGTGCCAGCAGCTCAGACAGGGGAAGGCAGACCCAGTACTTC.

The chain links TRBV5-4 to TRBJ1-5; 9 bases match TRBD1. The CDR3 runs to 16 residues. CDR1 and CDR2 (germline): SGHNT, YYREEE (reference sequence). The junction had 10 bases not matched to a gene; V was cut back by 4 bases and J by 5 bases. The CDR3 nucleotides read TGTGCCAGCAGCAACGACCTCGGGACAGGGTATCAGCCCCAGCATTTT. Its translation is CASSNDLGTGYQPQHF.

The genes are TRBV11-2 and TRBJ2-7; TRBD1 is a possible D gene (7 bases). Germline V gene data show CDR1 as SGHAT and CDR2 as FQNNGV. The CDR3 contains 14 residues. With 4 bases removed from V and 6 bases from J, the gap between germline ends came to 16 bases. CDR3 bases: TGTGCCAGCAGCTCCCCGGGGGACAGTTCCGAGCAGTACTTC. It is translated as CASSSPGDSSEQYF.

This chain links TRBV18 with TRBJ2-2, with 10 bases aligning to TRBD1. Germline CDR1 KGHSH, CDR2 LQKENI. Trimming removed 3 bases from V and 5 bases from J; junction bases left unmatched: 3. The CDR3 length is 15 residues. CDR3 amino acids: CASSPPGQGTGELFF. In nucleotides, the CDR3 is TGTGCCAGCTCACCGCCGGGACAGGGGACCGGGGAGCTGTTTTTT.

This clone has more than one count but fewer than ten. This sequence joins TRBV2 and TRBJ2-1, with 14 positions matching TRBD2. With V trimmed by 6 bases and J by 6 bases, 4 bases remained unmatched. The germline gives CDR1 SNHLY, CDR2 FYNNEI. The CDR3 consists of 15 residues. CDR3 in DNA: TGTGCCAGCAGGAGGACTAGCGGGAGGTTCAATGAGCAGTTCTTC. Translating it yields CASRRTSGRFNEQFF.

The rearrangement joins TRBV18 to TRBJ2-4; 8 nucleotides match TRBD1. Germline assignment: CDR1 KGHSH and CDR2 LQKENI. The CDR3 is made up of 13 amino acids. V shed 5 bases, J shed 7 bases, and the junction held 4 bases outside the gene matches. CDR3 protein: CASSGGQANIQYF. The CDR3 DNA reads as TGTGCCAGCTCAGGGGGACAGGCTAACATTCAGTACTTC.

The chain is built from TRBV6-5 and TRBJ2-7; tentatively, D is TRBD2 (6 bases). CDR1 MNHEY and CDR2 SVGAGI come from the germline V gene. The CDR3 has 15 amino acids. V was trimmed by 5 bases and J by 3 bases, leaving 17 bases between them. CDR3 DNA: TGTGCCAGCAGTAATAGCGGCATCAGACTCTACGAGCAGTACTTC. Protein product: CASSNSGIRLYEQYF.